The source of this T cell receptor (beta chain) is a study of CD8 T cells in Susac syndrome. About this clonotype itself: Antigen specificity is unknown.

RNA in amounts of about 0.5 to 1 ug was reverse transcribed with random hexamers. TCRdb analysed the immunoSEQ multiplex PCR reads with MiXCR anew, one entry per CDR3 protein. The repertoire has 95,000 to 150,000 distinct CDR3 sequences, about 93% of them found once; the top ten carry about 0.28%. With 2 bases clipped from V and 5 bases from J, the junction kept 5 bases outside the gene matches. The CDR3 runs to 14 residues. The germline CDR1 and CDR2 sequences are SGHNT and YYREEE (reference sequence). Negative isolation yielded CD4+ and CD8+ T cells, and FACS enriched TEMRA cells. Overall study findings and caveats: A relatively small number of individuals underwent TCR sequencing and HLA analysis. In TEMRA cells and active patients, CD8+ clonal expansion in Susac reached its peak. The total CD8+ repertoires yielded about 15 Susac-specific public clones and the CD8+ TEMRA repertoires yielded about five.

The chain joins TRBV5-4 to TRBJ2-7; 9 bases match TRBD1. This TCR was sampled from a human donor with Susac syndrome. The sequencing input was CD8+ T cells from PBMCs. This CDR3 is CASSFTGGWDEQYF. The CDR3 region has the DNA TGTGCCAGCAGCTTTACAGGGGGCTGGGACGAGCAGTACTTC.